This T cell receptor (beta chain) was sequenced in a study of shared clonotypes between healthy human individuals. Study summary: Three CD4 naive, three CD4 memory, two CD8 naive and one CD8 memory plate were used per donor. Findings and caveats of the study: Between a handful of donors, naive CD4 clonotypes were shared at a level of around 5.2%.

CD8 cells classed as naive were CD45RO-negative and positively selected for CCR7, excluding terminally differentiated effector memory CD45RA+ cells. Clones were read by immunoSEQ multiplex PCR, and TCRdb kept only the in-frame ones, dropping some. The sample includes more than 600,000 clones, roughly 94% of them seen just once. Notes on this clone: Its antigen is undetermined.

Per germline, CDR1 SNHLY and CDR2 FYNNEI. The V gene end was trimmed by 3 bases and the J gene end by 9 bases; junction bases not matched to a gene: 14. This CDR3 region has 16 residues. V gene TRBV2 combines with J gene TRBJ2-1; 7 nucleotides line up with TRBD2. Sequencing was performed on naive CD8+ T cells sorted from blood. The receptor was derived from a man aged 30 to 39 in good health. The CDR3 sequence is CASSETTAPGGSEQFF. The CDR3 nucleotides read TGTGCCAGCAGTGAGACGACTGCCCCGGGAGGATCTGAGCAGTTCTTC.